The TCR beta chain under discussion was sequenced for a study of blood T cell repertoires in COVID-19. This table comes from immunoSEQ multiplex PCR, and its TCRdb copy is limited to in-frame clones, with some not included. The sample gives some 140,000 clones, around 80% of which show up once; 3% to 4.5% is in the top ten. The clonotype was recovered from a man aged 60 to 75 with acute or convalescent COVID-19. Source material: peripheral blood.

As DNA, the CDR3 is TGCGCCAGCAGCCCACTACTAGCGGGAGCCTCCGAGCAGTACTTC. Translated, it gives CASSPLLAGASEQYF. The chain joins TRBV5-1 to TRBJ2-7; 11 bases match TRBD2. Germline assignment: CDR1 SGHRS and CDR2 YFSETQ. V was pared by 4 bases and J by 6 bases, with 9 bases of the junction left unmatched. CDR3 length: 15 residues.